Presented here are 29 T cell receptor beta chains from one specimen sequenced in a study of spatial heterogeneity in lung cancer. From the 5' RACE reads, TCRdb called clonotypes with MiXCR, one entry per CDR3 protein. This table holds around 41,000 distinct CDR3 sequences, approximately 22% found once. Indicated time point: blood at routine non-recurrence follow-up after resection. Source: PBMCs, taken at follow-up. These receptors all come from a female donor with early-stage non-small cell lung cancer.

This chain's CDR3 is CATQLSGKGDTQYF. For the CDR3, the DNA is TGTGCCACTCAACTTAGCGGAAAGGGGGATACGCAGTATTTT. The chain employs TRBV2 and TRBJ2-3, with TRBD2 as a possible D gene (6 bases). Looked up from germline, CDR1 is SNHLY and CDR2 is FYNNEI. Trimming shortened V by 10 bases and J by 6 bases, and 20 bases separated the two germline ends. The CDR3 runs 14 residues.

This clonotype was seen a handful of times. This rearrangement joins TRBV11-2 to TRBJ2-7; 9 bases line up with TRBD2. The CDR3 totals 14 residues. V was pared by 4 bases and J by 6 bases, with 7 bases of the junction left unmatched. CDR1 is SGHAT and CDR2 is FQNNGV in the germline V gene. The CDR3 DNA sequence: TGTGCCAGCAGCTCCTTGCGGGAGGGCCTCGAGCAGTACTTC. As protein: CASSSLREGLEQYF.

The V and J genes are TRBV10-1 and TRBJ2-7; D ambiguous. Between the trimmed V and J ends, which lost 8 bases and 5 bases, there was a span of 10 bases. Germline V gene data show CDR1 as WNHNN and CDR2 as SYGVQD (reference sequence). This CDR3 region has 11 residues. The CDR3 sequence is CASAGLDEQYF. CDR3 nucleotides: TGCGCCAGCGCTGGGTTGGACGAGCAGTACTTC.

The chain combines TRBV7-8 with TRBJ2-7; 8 bases fit TRBD1. Per the germline V gene, CDR1 is SGHVS and CDR2 is FQNEAQ. The length of the CDR3 is 15 residues. V gave up 7 bases and J gave up 2 bases; unmatched junction bases: 10. The CDR3 nucleotides read TGTGCCAGCACCACGGCTCGGACAGGGCCCTACGAGCAGTACTTC. Translated: CASTTARTGPYEQYF.

As regards this clonotype: A much larger clone sits a single nucleotide away, making a read error possible. The chain carries TRBV4-1 and TRBJ2-2, with D hard to call. CDR1 and CDR2 from the germline V gene are MGHRA and YSYEKL. The CDR3 covers 15 residues. With 5 bases removed from V and 3 bases from J, the gap between germline ends came to 13 bases. The CDR3 sequence: CASSLHGSHTGELFF. The CDR3 DNA sequence: TGCGCCAGCAGCTTGCACGGGTCACACACCGGGGAGCTGTTTTTT.

The V call is TRBV7-3, the J call TRBJ2-6; D is uncertain. The V end was cut by 5 bases, the J end by 1 base, with 6 bases between. The germline V gene has CDR1 SGHTA and CDR2 FQGTGA. This CDR3 contains 14 residues. The CDR3 DNA is TGTGCCAGCAGCCCAGATTCTGGGGCCAACGTCCTGACTTTC. This encodes CASSPDSGANVLTF.

A few counts support this clonotype. The V gene is TRBV6-2 or TRBV6-3, the J gene TRBJ1-2, with TRBD1 matching over 9 bases. The germline gives CDR1 MNHEY, CDR2 SVGEGT. The CDR3 has 14 amino acids. V dropped 5 bases and J dropped 7; count of bases not matched to a gene: 8. The CDR3 sequence: CASSPGTGKGGYTF. In DNA form, the CDR3 reads TGTGCCAGCAGTCCGGGGACAGGGAAAGGTGGCTACACCTTC.

V and J are TRBV5-4 and TRBJ1-3; the D gene is possibly TRBD1 (5 bases). This CDR3 spans 15 amino acids. V lost 1 base and J lost 0, with 8 bases in between. The V gene's germline CDR1 is SGHNT and CDR2 YYREEE (reference sequence). Here the CDR3 DNA reads TGTGCCAGCAGCTTGCAGGGCCCCTCTGGAAACACCATATATTTT. This sequence encodes CASSLQGPSGNTIYF.

This clonotype occurred many times. The chain has TRBV27 and TRBJ1-1; TRBD1 agrees at 7 bases. The CDR3 consists of 13 residues. Germline V gene data show CDR1 as MNHEY and CDR2 as SMNVEV (reference sequence). Trimming took 6 bases from V and 6 from J; bases not matched to a gene: 7. This chain's CDR3 is CASRRTGDAEAFF. The CDR3 DNA is TGTGCCAGCAGAAGGACAGGAGACGCTGAAGCTTTCTTT.

A few counts support this clonotype. The chain uses TRBV10-3 and TRBJ2-7; possibly TRBD1 for D (6 bases). Germline-derived CDR1 and CDR2 are ENHRY and SYGVKD. V shed 1 base and J shed 6 bases, with 19 bases lying between them. The CDR3 is made up of 16 amino acids. This CDR3 reads CAISEYGTGSVGEQYF. CDR3 nucleotide sequence: TGTGCCATCAGTGAGTACGGAACAGGGAGCGTCGGCGAGCAGTACTTC.

The V and J genes are TRBV6-5 and TRBJ2-7; 9 nucleotides match TRBD1. The CDR3 totals 15 residues. The J segment lost 7 bases and the V segment lost 5 bases, leaving 12 bases of the junction unmatched. Looked up from germline, CDR1 is MNHEY and CDR2 is SVGAGI. The CDR3 DNA is TGTGCCAGCAGTGGGACCGGGACAGGGTTGAGGGAGCAGTACTTC. Its translation is CASSGTGTGLREQYF.

A few counts support this clonotype. V gene TRBV5-6 combines with J gene TRBJ2-5; D not certain. The CDR3 is 14 residues long. V lost 0 bases to trimming and J lost 4 bases, with 10 bases between them. In germline, CDR1 is SGHDT, CDR2 YYEEEE. CDR3 region: CASSLGNMGETQYF. The CDR3 DNA is TGTGCCAGCAGCTTGGGTAACATGGGAGAGACCCAGTACTTC.

In its sample, this clonotype was seen a few times. This chain uses TRBV7-9 with TRBJ1-1; perhaps TRBD1 as D (6 bases). V lost 2 bases and J lost 0, with 7 bases in between. CDR3 length: 14 residues. The V gene's germline CDR1 is SEHNR and CDR2 FQNEAQ (reference sequence). CDR3: CASSLQGMNTEAFF. The DNA for the CDR3 is TGTGCCAGCAGCTTACAGGGGATGAACACTGAAGCTTTCTTT.

This clonotype was detected only a few times. This sequence joins TRBV10-2 and TRBJ1-5; no definite D call. Germline CDR1 reads WSHSY; CDR2 reads SAAADI. V was clipped by 4 bases and J by 1 base, with 5 bases between them. CDR3 length: 13 amino acids. In nucleotides, the CDR3 is TGCGCCAGCAGTGGCTTGAGCAATCAGCCCCAGCATTTT. Amino acids: CASSGLSNQPQHF.

The CDR3 region is CATSDLGETQYF. The CDR3, as DNA: TGTGCCACCAGTGATCTCGGGGAGACCCAGTACTTC. The chain employs TRBV24-1 and TRBJ2-5; no firm D call. The CDR3 is 12 amino acids. Germline V gene sequence: CDR1 KGHDR, CDR2 SFDVKD. The V end was cut by 3 bases, the J end by 5 bases, with 6 bases between.

Ten or more counts support this clonotype. The V and J genes are TRBV28 and TRBJ1-3, with unresolved D. The CDR3 spans 15 residues. V was pared by 6 bases and J by 0 bases, with 12 bases between. The germline V gene has CDR1 MDHEN and CDR2 SYDVKM. CDR3 nucleotides: TGTGCCAGCAGCCAAGGCCGTCACTCTGGAAACACCATATATTTT. The encoded protein is CASSQGRHSGNTIYF.

This clonotype was seen a handful of times. CDR3 in DNA: TGCAGCTCTACGTTCACAGATACGCAGTATTTT. Translation: CSSTFTDTQYF. The V call is TRBV29-1, the J call TRBJ2-3, with no clear D. The CDR3 is 11 amino acids. The V end lost 8 bases, the J end lost 2 bases, and 8 bases lay between the germline ends. Germline V lookup: CDR1 SQVTM, CDR2 ANQGSEA.

In its sample, this clonotype was seen many times. The J gene is TRBJ2-1, the V gene TRBV18, with 10 bases fitting TRBD2. The germline V gene has CDR1 KGHSH and CDR2 LQKENI. This CDR3 is 15 amino acids long. Unmatched junction bases numbered 3, after V lost 4 bases and J lost 3 bases. In DNA form, the CDR3 reads TGTGCCAGCTCACTAGCGGGAGGCTTCTACAATGAGCAGTTCTTC. As protein: CASSLAGGFYNEQFF.

This clonotype was observed a few times. The chain recombines TRBV20-1 with TRBJ2-2; D not certain. The germline V and J ends were trimmed by 0 bases and 2 bases, with 10 bases remaining between them. Germline CDR1 is DFQATT and CDR2 is SNEGSKA (reference sequence). There are 15 residues in the CDR3. The CDR3 DNA is TGCAGTGCTAGAGATGAGAGGAAAAACACCGGGGAGCTGTTTTTT. It encodes CSARDERKNTGELFF.

This clonotype was seen at least ten times. The chain combines TRBV7-9 with TRBJ2-6; 13 bases fit TRBD2. CDR1 SEHNR and CDR2 FQNEAQ come from the germline V gene (reference sequence). The ends lost 4 bases at V and 0 bases at J; junction bases unmatched: 15. The CDR3 extends over 22 amino acids. This CDR3 reads CASSSSLAGGRSHISGANVLTF. In nucleotides, the CDR3 is TGTGCCAGCAGCTCCTCACTAGCGGGAGGGCGTTCTCACATCTCTGGGGCCAACGTCCTGACTTTC.

A word on this clonotype: The junction differs from germline at one of its ends, possibly a read error. The chain links TRBV5-1 to TRBJ1-5, with D unclear. Per germline, CDR1 SGHRS and CDR2 YFSETQ. This CDR3 comprises 13 residues. The CDR3 here is CASSLGSDQPQHF. As DNA, the CDR3 is TGCGCCAGCAGTTTGGGCTCCGATCAGCCCCAGCATTTT.

The sample holds a few counts of this clonotype. V usage is TRBV9 and J usage is TRBJ2-3; TRBD1 matches at 11 bases. V gave up 4 bases and J gave up 4 bases; unmatched junction bases: 5. In germline, CDR1 is SGDLS, CDR2 YYNGEE. This CDR3 has 15 amino acids. The CDR3 reads CASSQGQGAPDTQYF. Written as DNA, the CDR3 is TGTGCCAGCAGCCAAGGACAGGGGGCCCCAGATACGCAGTATTTT.

The V gene is TRBV7-3, the J gene TRBJ2-2; 15 bases agree with TRBD2. The V and J ends lost 5 bases and 3 bases, in that order; junction bases with no gene match: 7. CDR1 and CDR2 from the germline V gene are SGHTA and FQGTGA. CDR3 size: 18 residues. Here the CDR3 DNA reads TGTGCCAGCAGCAGGGGACTAGCGGGAGGATGGGACACCGGGGAGCTGTTTTTT. Amino acid sequence: CASSRGLAGGWDTGELFF.

The chain joins TRBV29-1 to TRBJ1-2; D remains unclear. Trimming took off 1 base at V and 2 bases at J, with 8 bases between the two ends. Germline CDR1 SQVTM, CDR2 ANQGSEA. The CDR3 runs 13 residues. As DNA, the CDR3 is TGCAGCGTTGAAGTTTTGGGGAACTATGGCTACACCTTC. This encodes CSVEVLGNYGYTF. Full variable domain (outside the CDR3, taken from reference TRBV29-1 and TRBJ1-2): SAVISQKPSRDICQRGTSLTIQCQVDSQVTMMFWYRQQPGQSLTLIATANQGSEATYESGFVIDKFPISRPNLTFSTLTVSNMSPEDSSIYLCSVEVLGNYGYTFGSGTRLTVV.

The rearrangement joins TRBV5-1 to TRBJ1-2; no definite D call. V lost 0 bases and J 8 bases, leaving 11 bases between the germline ends. CDR1 is SGHRS, CDR2 YFSETQ, per germline. The CDR3 runs to 13 residues. CDR3 sequence: CASSLVQRRGYTF. The CDR3, as DNA: TGCGCCAGCAGCTTGGTCCAGAGGAGAGGCTACACCTTC.

This clonotype was seen at least ten times. The CDR3 sequence: CASSLLPTDSGANVLTF. For the CDR3, the DNA is TGCGCCAGCAGCTTACTGCCGACGGACTCTGGGGCCAACGTCCTGACTTTC. The rearrangement uses TRBV5-1 and TRBJ2-6, with D uncertain. CDR3 size: 17 residues. Trimming removed 2 bases from V and 0 bases from J, with 12 bases in between. From germline, CDR1 is SGHRS and CDR2 YFSETQ.

The table lists this clonotype with a few counts. The chain employs TRBV29-1 and TRBJ2-7, with D perhaps matching TRBD1 (6 bases). This CDR3 is 13 amino acids long. The V gene lost 7 bases and the J gene lost 1 base, with 14 bases spanning the gap. Germline loops: CDR1 SQVTM, CDR2 ANQGSEA. CDR3 in amino acids: CSDPERGSYEQYV. The CDR3 bases are TGCAGCGATCCCGAGAGGGGGTCCTACGAGCAGTACGTC.

This clonotype was picked up many times. V is TRBV19 and J is TRBJ2-1; no clear D. Germline loops: CDR1 LNHDA, CDR2 SQIVND (reference sequence). Between the trimmed V and J ends, which lost 4 bases and 10 bases, there was a span of 14 bases. The CDR3 sequence is 13 residues long. CDR3 nucleotide sequence: TGTGCCAGTAGTAATGGGCACCTAGGAGAGCAGTTCTTC. Protein product: CASSNGHLGEQFF.

In its sample, this clonotype was seen a few times. The junction does not match germline at one end; this may be a read error. V usage is TRBV7-3 and J usage is TRBJ1-2; 8 positions match TRBD1. The CDR3 runs to 13 residues. The V gene's germline CDR1 is SGHTA and CDR2 FQGTGA. Here the CDR3 DNA reads TGTGCCAGCAGCTTACGCCAGGGGGCTACGCGAAACTTC. Translating it yields CASSLRQGATRNF.